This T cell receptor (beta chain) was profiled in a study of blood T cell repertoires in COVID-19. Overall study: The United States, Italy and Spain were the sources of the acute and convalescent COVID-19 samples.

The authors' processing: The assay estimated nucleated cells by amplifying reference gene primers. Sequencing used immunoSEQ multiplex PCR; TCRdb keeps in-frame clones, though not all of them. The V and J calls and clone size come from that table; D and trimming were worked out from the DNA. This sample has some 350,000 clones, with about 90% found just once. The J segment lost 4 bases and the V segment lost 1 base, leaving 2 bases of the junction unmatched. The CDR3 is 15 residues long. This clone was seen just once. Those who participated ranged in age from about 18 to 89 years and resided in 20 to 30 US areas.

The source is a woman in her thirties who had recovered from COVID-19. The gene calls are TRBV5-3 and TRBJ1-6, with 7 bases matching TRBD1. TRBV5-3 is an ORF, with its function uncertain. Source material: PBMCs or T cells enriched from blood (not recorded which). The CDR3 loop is CARSLRDSYNSPLHF. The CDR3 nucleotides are TGTGCCAGAAGCTTGCGGGACAGTTATAATTCACCCCTCCACTTT.